This T cell receptor beta chain was profiled in a study of vaccination effects on CD4 cells after COVID-19. Whole-study context: Within the ViraFEST assay, antigen-specific CD4+ T cells underwent expansion with viral peptide pools prior to sequencing.

Germline assignment: CDR1 SGHRS and CDR2 YFSETQ. V was cut by 3 bases and J by 4 bases, with 16 bases left in between. The CDR3 is made up of 15 amino acids. Here immunoSEQ multiplex PCR was the method, and the copy in TCRdb shows in-frame clones only, minus some. The sample yields tens of thousands of clones, around 70% seen once. As for this clone: The antigen is undetermined.

Subsequent to 10 days of culture, CD4+ T cells were isolated. It was two doses of either the BNT162b2 or mRNA-1273 vaccine that participants received. Previously uninfected by SARS-CoV-2, the vaccine recipients also showed negative nucleocapsid antibodies. The material was CD4+ T cells from PBMCs cultured without peptide, obtained after COVID-19 vaccination. The gene calls are TRBV5-1 and TRBJ2-5; D is possibly TRBD1 (5 bases). The source is a human donor who received a COVID-19 vaccine. This chain's CDR3 is CASSSDQGWGETQYF. Here the CDR3 DNA reads TGCGCCAGCAGCTCGGATCAGGGTTGGGGAGAGACCCAGTACTTC. Combining the CDR3 with reference TRBV5-1 and TRBJ2-5 gives the whole variable domain KAGVTQTPRYLIKTRGQQVTLSCSPISGHRSVSWYQQTPGQGLQFLFEYFSETQRNKGNFPGRFSGRQFSNSRSEMNVSTLELGDSALYLCASSSDQGWGETQYFGPGTRLLVL.